This T cell receptor beta chain was captured by sequencing in a study of cytomegalovirus exposure and HLA in healthy donors. A note on this clone: Antigen: not known.

Regarding the study as a whole: The likely origin of a cluster of highly shared sequence variants was a sequencing artifact.

A multiplex PCR was run with 60 Vbeta primers and 13 Jbeta primers. Measured with immunoSEQ multiplex PCR; TCRdb has only the in-frame clones, and not every one. The sample carries over 150,000 clones, 80% recorded once. The V and J ends lost 0 bases and 6 bases respectively, with 12 bases between them. CDR1 is MGHRA, CDR2 YSYEKL, per germline. The CDR3 is made up of 14 amino acids. Specimen: PBMCs. The chain recombines TRBV4-1 with TRBJ2-7; weak D call: TRBD1 (5 bases). The origin of this receptor is a man younger than 35 in good health and CMV-seropositive. The chain's CDR3 is CASSQDFQGREQYF. The CDR3 DNA follows: TGCGCCAGCAGCCAAGATTTTCAGGGCCGCGAGCAGTACTTC.